These 24 T cell receptor beta chains were all obtained from the same sample, sequenced in a study of T cell responses to AZD1222 COVID-19 vaccine. Clones were sequenced by immunoSEQ multiplex PCR, and TCRdb holds only the in-frame ones, with some missing. The sample yields about 83,000 clones, 75% to 95% seen once. The sample consisted of peripheral blood, taken 28 days after the second AZD1222 dose. Every receptor here comes from an adult who received the AZD1222 COVID-19 vaccine.

The chain joins TRBV6-1 to TRBJ1-2, with 10 nucleotides matching TRBD1. V trimming: 1 base; J trimming: 7 bases; junction bases outside the gene matches: 3. The CDR3 covers 14 residues. In germline, CDR1 is MNHNS, CDR2 SASEGT. DNA of the CDR3: TGTGCCAGCAGTGAAGGGACAGGGGGAGGTGGCTACACCTTC. It yields the protein CASSEGTGGGGYTF.

This chain links TRBV6-5 with TRBJ2-7, with 12 bases identical to TRBD2. The CDR3 totals 15 residues. V was pared by 5 bases and J by 3 bases, with 5 bases of the junction left unmatched. In germline, CDR1 is MNHEY, CDR2 SVGAGI. This CDR3 is CASSPLAGGLYEQYF. The CDR3 DNA is TGTGCCAGCAGTCCACTAGCGGGAGGTCTCTACGAGCAGTACTTC.

The V gene is TRBV24-1, the J gene TRBJ2-1, with D possibly matching TRBD1 (6 bases). This CDR3 region has 14 residues. V was trimmed by 4 bases and J by 7 bases, leaving 13 bases between them. CDR1 and CDR2 (germline): KGHDR, SFDVKD. The CDR3 DNA is TGTGCCACCAGTGACGTTTATAGGGGGAATGAGCAGTTCTTC. It is translated as CATSDVYRGNEQFF.

The chain links TRBV7-9 to TRBJ1-6, with D perhaps TRBD1 (6 bases). The CDR3 contains 15 residues. V lost 5 bases to trimming and J lost 8 bases, with 16 bases between them. Germline assignment: CDR1 SEHNR and CDR2 FQNEAQ (reference sequence). CDR3 loop: CASSPPGRGDSPLHF. CDR3 bases: TGTGCCAGCAGCCCTCCAGGGAGGGGGGATTCACCCCTCCACTTT. Drawing the rest from reference TRBV7-9 and TRBJ1-6, the complete variable domain is DTGVSQNPRHKITKRGQNVTFRCDPISEHNRLYWYRQTLGQGPEFLTYFQNEAQLEKSRLLSDRFSAERPKGSFSTLEIQRTEQGDSAMYLCASSPPGRGDSPLHFGNGTRLTVT.

The chain carries TRBV20-1 and TRBJ2-7; D gene unclear. Between the trimmed V and J ends, which lost 3 bases and 3 bases, there was a span of 3 bases. Germline lookup yields CDR1 DFQATT and CDR2 SNEGSKA (reference sequence). This CDR3 has 10 residues. The CDR3, as DNA: TGCAGTGCTAGGGGCTACGAGCAGTACTTC. Translation: CSARGYEQYF.

This chain connects TRBV10-2 to TRBJ2-1; possibly TRBD1 or TRBD2 for D (7 bases each). This CDR3 region has 15 residues. The V gene's germline CDR1 is WSHSY and CDR2 SAAADI. V was cut by 3 bases and J by 8 bases, with 17 bases left in between. The DNA for the CDR3 is TGCGCCAGCAGTGACCCTCAGACAGGGAGGGATGAGCAGTTCTTC. Protein sequence: CASSDPQTGRDEQFF.

This rearrangement joins TRBV5-1 to TRBJ2-1, with a possible D match to TRBD2 (6 bases). This CDR3 has 14 amino acids. V lost 6 bases and J lost 0, with 10 bases in between. The germline V gene encodes CDR1 SGHRS and CDR2 YFSETQ. The CDR3 reads CASTGGSSYNEQFF. For the CDR3, the DNA is TGCGCCAGCACCGGAGGGAGCTCCTACAATGAGCAGTTCTTC.

The J gene is TRBJ1-1, the V gene TRBV19; 7 bases are a match to TRBD1. The ends lost 6 bases at V and 1 base at J; junction bases unmatched: 8. This CDR3 has 15 amino acids. Germline V lookup: CDR1 LNHDA, CDR2 SQIVND (reference sequence). The CDR3 sequence: CASRTTGATNTEAFF. Written as DNA, the CDR3 is TGTGCCAGTAGAACAACAGGGGCTACGAACACTGAAGCTTTCTTT.

This chain links TRBV3-1 (or the pseudogene TRBV3-2) with TRBJ2-7; D not resolved. The germline CDR1 and CDR2 sequences are LGHDT and YNNKEL (reference sequence). Trimming pared 2 bases from V and 3 bases from J, leaving 5 bases between. The CDR3 is 12 amino acids. The CDR3 DNA sequence: TGTGCCAGCAGCCAAAGGGACTACGAGCAGTACTTC. This encodes CASSQRDYEQYF.

This rearrangement joins TRBV7-9 to TRBJ1-2; perhaps TRBD1 as D (5 bases). This CDR3 has 12 residues. Germline CDR1 SEHNR, CDR2 FQNEAQ (reference sequence). Trimming took off 1 base at V and 6 bases at J, with 6 bases between the two ends. Here the CDR3 reads CASSLGGDGYTF. CDR3 DNA sequence: TGTGCCAGCAGCTTAGGAGGGGATGGCTACACCTTC. Full variable domain (remainder filled in from reference TRBV7-9 and TRBJ1-2): DTGVSQNPRHKITKRGQNVTFRCDPISEHNRLYWYRQTLGQGPEFLTYFQNEAQLEKSRLLSDRFSAERPKGSFSTLEIQRTEQGDSAMYLCASSLGGDGYTFGSGTRLTVV.

The CDR3 DNA reads as TGTGCCATCAGTCCGGCCTACAGCGGGGGCTCAGATACGCAGTATTTT. It translates to CAISPAYSGGSDTQYF. The V call is TRBV10-3, the J call TRBJ2-3; 8 bases are shared with TRBD2. Germline assignment: CDR1 ENHRY and CDR2 SYGVKD. The CDR3 runs to 16 residues. V was pared by 5 bases and J by 4 bases, with 11 bases of the junction left unmatched.

The genes are TRBV15 and TRBJ2-6; 7 bases match TRBD1. This CDR3 has 16 amino acids. With 5 bases clipped from V and 4 bases from J, the junction kept 8 bases outside the gene matches. Germline V gene lookup returns CDR1 LNHNV and CDR2 YYDKDF (reference sequence). In nucleotides, the CDR3 is TGTGCCACCAGCGTAAACAGGGGATCCGGGGCCAACGTCCTGACTTTC. Translation gives CATSVNRGSGANVLTF.

This clone has only a few counts. J is TRBJ2-7 and V is TRBV11-2; 8 bases align to TRBD1. Germline values: CDR1 SGHAT, CDR2 FQNNGV. V shed 5 bases and J 2 bases; nucleotides not matched to a gene: 8. This CDR3 spans 15 amino acids. The DNA of the CDR3 is TGTGCCAGCAGCGCTTCGACAGGGGCCCCCTACGAGCAGTACTTC. It yields the protein CASSASTGAPYEQYF.

The V call is TRBV3-1 (or the pseudogene TRBV3-2), the J call TRBJ2-5, with D tentatively TRBD1 or TRBD2 (7 bases each). In germline, CDR1 is LGHDT, CDR2 YNNKEL (reference sequence). Trimming removed 3 bases at V and 4 bases at J, with 21 bases between. The CDR3 has 17 amino acids. CDR3 coding DNA: TGTGCCAGCAGCCACAGGGGGAGGGCCTTTGCAGGAGAGACCCAGTACTTC. Translation gives CASSHRGRAFAGETQYF.

This rearrangement joins TRBV28 to TRBJ1-5; weak D call: TRBD1 (5 bases). V lost 2 bases and J 6 bases, leaving 11 bases between the germline ends. This CDR3 has 14 residues. Germline CDR1 MDHEN, CDR2 SYDVKM. CDR3 protein: CASSLGGAGQPQHF. CDR3 bases: TGTGCCAGCAGTTTAGGAGGGGCGGGTCAGCCCCAGCATTTT.

V usage is TRBV9 and J usage is TRBJ1-3, with D perhaps matching TRBD1 (6 bases). CDR1 is SGDLS and CDR2 is YYNGEE in the germline V gene. The CDR3 loop spans 16 amino acids. V gave up 0 bases and J gave up 2 bases, with 12 bases separating them. This chain's CDR3 is CASSVATGLTGNTIYF. As DNA, the CDR3 is TGTGCCAGCAGCGTAGCTACAGGGTTGACTGGAAACACCATATATTTT.

This clone was recorded a few times. CDR3 nucleotide sequence: TGTGCCAGCAGCTTAAGTGGTAGCGGGAGTAGCACAGATACGCAGTATTTT. Its protein is CASSLSGSGSSTDTQYF. The chain couples TRBV7-3 to TRBJ2-3; TRBD2 matches at 9 bases. The CDR3 length is 17 residues. Germline CDR1 is SGHTA and CDR2 is FQGTGA. The V and J ends lost 1 base and 0 bases, in that order; junction bases with no gene match: 5.

The chain links TRBV20-1 to TRBJ1-1; D call uncertain. The V gene's germline CDR1 is DFQATT and CDR2 SNEGSKA (reference sequence). The V and J ends lost 6 bases and 5 bases respectively, with 10 bases between them. The CDR3 sequence is 11 residues long. CDR3 sequence reads: CSASWETEAFF. DNA for the CDR3: TGCAGTGCCTCCTGGGAGACTGAAGCTTTCTTT.

The genes are TRBV19 and TRBJ1-5, with D perhaps TRBD1 (5 bases). Looked up from germline, CDR1 is LNHDA and CDR2 is SQIVND (reference sequence). The CDR3 extends over 17 amino acids. V dropped 5 bases and J dropped 1 base, with 18 bases sitting between them. The CDR3 DNA reads TGTGCCAGTAGTCTCTACCGCGGGACCAGGAGCAATCAGCCCCAGCATTTT. Its protein product is CASSLYRGTRSNQPQHF.

The rearrangement links TRBV2 to TRBJ2-1; D is perhaps TRBD2 (6 bases). The CDR3 spans 15 residues. Germline CDR1 and CDR2: SNHLY and FYNNEI. The ends were cut back, 7 bases at V and 0 bases at J, with 13 bases in the middle. In DNA form, the CDR3 reads TGTGCCAGCACTAGACTAGGTAGCTCCTACAATGAGCAGTTCTTC. It is translated as CASTRLGSSYNEQFF.

V usage is TRBV6-2 or TRBV6-3 and J usage is TRBJ1-5; no firm D call. The V gene's germline CDR1 is MNHEY and CDR2 SVGEGT. There are 13 residues in the CDR3. V shed 5 bases and J shed 0 bases, with 5 bases lying between them. The CDR3 DNA is TGTGCCAGCAGTCCGAATAGCAATCAGCCCCAGCATTTT. This encodes CASSPNSNQPQHF.

The chain joins TRBV10-3 to TRBJ2-7, with D possibly TRBD2 on 5 matching bases. V was clipped by 2 bases and J by 7 bases, with 24 bases between them. This CDR3 comprises 17 residues. Germline lookup yields CDR1 ENHRY and CDR2 SYGVKD. The CDR3 loop is CAISEARVGEATLEQYF. CDR3 DNA sequence: TGTGCCATCAGTGAGGCGAGGGTGGGAGAAGCTACGTTGGAGCAGTACTTC.

This sequence joins TRBV14 and TRBJ2-5; D call uncertain. Germline V gene data show CDR1 as SGHDN and CDR2 as FVKESK. V was cut by 2 bases and J by 4 bases, with 14 bases left in between. The CDR3 covers 15 residues. The CDR3 loop reads CASSQKGYYTETQYF. The DNA of the CDR3 is TGTGCCAGCAGCCAAAAAGGATATTATACAGAGACCCAGTACTTC.

This chain joins TRBV6-5 and TRBJ1-5, with D uncertain. Germline V gene sequence: CDR1 MNHEY, CDR2 SVGAGI. Trimming took 4 bases from V and 10 from J, leaving 17 bases between them. CDR3 size: 14 residues. CDR3 nucleotide sequence: TGTGCCAGCAGTTCCTTACTAAACAGTCCTCCCCAGCATTTT. Residues: CASSSLLNSPPQHF.